The text below deals with one T cell receptor beta chain. Its antigen is as yet unknown. The sample belongs to a study of T cells after yellow fever vaccination. TCRdb re-called the 5' RACE reads through MiXCR, storing one row per CDR3 protein. The profile shows just under 600,000 distinct CDR3 sequences, 13% of them singletons. Whole-study findings and limits: Among all clonotypes, a small share was observed in both CD4 and CD8 compartments. Post-booster samples contained most primary-vaccination clones (around 95% CD4, roughly 88% CD8).

V lost 1 base and J 7 bases, leaving 11 bases between the germline ends. Germline CDR1 is DFQATT and CDR2 is SNEGSKA (reference sequence). The CDR3 sequence is 13 residues long. The source material was PBMCs, sampled on the day of the yellow fever booster vaccination. The receptor comes from a man aged 30 to 39 who received the YFV17D yellow fever vaccine. The V and J genes are TRBV20-1 and TRBJ1-5; D gene unclear. The CDR3 DNA follows: TGCAGTGCTAGAGGAGGCGCGGGCCAGCCCCAGCATTTT. This codes for CSARGGAGQPQHF.